This T cell receptor (beta chain) was identified in a study of T cells after yellow fever vaccination. General observations from the study: Abundant clonotypes from the bulk population could get into FACS-sorted repertoires as contaminants. Detected again after the booster were most primary-vaccination clones, at approximately 96% CD4 and 88% CD8.

This clonotype was observed at least ten times. The antigen is undetermined. J was trimmed by 4 bases and V by 7 bases; bases with no gene match: 13. Germline CDR1 reads SGHTA; CDR2 reads FQGNSA. The length of the CDR3 is 16 residues. TCRdb analysed the 5' RACE reads with MiXCR anew, one entry per CDR3 protein. This sample has approximately 150,000 distinct CDR3 sequences, with 7.7% found just once. The receptor comes from a man under 40 who received the YFV17D yellow fever vaccine. This chain connects TRBV7-2 to TRBJ2-3; 8 positions agree with TRBD2. This specimen was CD4+ T cells sorted from PBMCs, taken 5 days after the yellow fever booster vaccination. CDR3 protein: CASNSGGLGVPDTQYF. DNA of the CDR3: TGTGCCAGCAACAGCGGGGGACTCGGAGTACCAGATACGCAGTATTTT.